A single sample is the source of the 24 T cell receptor beta chains below, sequenced in a study of cytomegalovirus exposure and HLA in healthy donors. 60 Vbeta and 13 Jbeta primers were used in PCR. The table came from immunoSEQ multiplex PCR; TCRdb's copy has only in-frame clones and leaves some out. The table shows about 170,000 clones, with under 80% occurring only once. Sequenced: PBMCs. The receptors originated from a man aged 40-49 years in good health and CMV-seronegative.

Written as DNA, the CDR3 is TGTGCCAGCAGCCAAGAATCGGGGAGGGTTAGCACAGATACGCAGTATTTT. Its translation: CASSQESGRVSTDTQYF. The chain carries TRBV4-2 and TRBJ2-3; 7 nucleotides line up with TRBD2. The CDR3 is made up of 17 amino acids. Germline CDR1 is LGHNA and CDR2 is YNFKEQ. Trimming took 0 bases from V and 0 from J; bases not matched to a gene: 6.

This clone was detected a few times. The gene calls are TRBV7-9 and TRBJ2-2; D gene uncertain. The CDR3 has 16 residues. V was clipped by 1 base and J by 6 bases, with 15 bases between them. Germline CDR1 and CDR2: SEHNR and FQNEAQ (reference sequence). CDR3 region: CASSLVAAVVAGELFF. For the CDR3, the DNA is TGTGCCAGCAGCTTAGTGGCCGCGGTTGTGGCCGGGGAGCTGTTTTTT.

V gene TRBV11-2 combines with J gene TRBJ2-7, with TRBD2 matching over 11 bases. CDR1 is SGHAT, CDR2 FQNNGV, per germline. CDR3 length: 15 amino acids. V lost 5 bases and J lost 4; bases outside the gene matches: 7. The CDR3 bases are TGTGCCAGCAGCGTCACTAGCGGGAGTTTGTACGAGCAGTACTTC. Its translation is CASSVTSGSLYEQYF.

The V call is TRBV5-1, the J call TRBJ2-5; 12 bases fit TRBD2. Unmatched junction bases numbered 9, after V lost 5 bases and J lost 4 bases. The CDR3 sequence is 16 residues long. Germline V gives CDR1 SGHRS, CDR2 YFSETQ. CDR3 coding DNA: TGCGCCAGCAGGTTGACTAGCGGGGGATTGGGAGAGACCCAGTACTTC. Protein sequence: CASRLTSGGLGETQYF.

The chain joins TRBV30 to TRBJ2-4, with D maybe TRBD2 (5 bases). The V end was cut by 4 bases, the J end by 5 bases, with 12 bases between. The CDR3 runs 13 residues. Per the germline V gene, CDR1 is GTSNPN and CDR2 is SVGIG (reference sequence). The CDR3 protein is CAWIGWGENIQYF. DNA of the CDR3: TGTGCCTGGATAGGGTGGGGAGAAAACATTCAGTACTTC.

The J gene is TRBJ2-1, the V gene TRBV5-1, with 16 bases fitting TRBD2. The CDR3 is 17 residues long. J lost 9 bases, V lost 3 bases, and 9 bases had no gene match. Germline V lookup: CDR1 SGHRS, CDR2 YFSETQ. CDR3 coding DNA: TGCGCCAGCAGCTCTGCGGCCGGGACTAGCGGGAGGGGTGAGCAGTTCTTC. Amino acid sequence: CASSSAAGTSGRGEQFF.

V usage is TRBV2 and J usage is TRBJ1-6; D gene ambiguous. Germline loops: CDR1 SNHLY, CDR2 FYNNEI. V dropped 2 bases and J dropped 7 bases, with 9 bases sitting between them. The CDR3 length is 14 residues. CDR3 coding DNA: TGTGCCAGCAGTGAATTTGTCGAGAATTCACCCCTCCACTTT. It specifies CASSEFVENSPLHF.

This chain joins TRBV19 and TRBJ1-4; no reliable D call. The V gene's germline CDR1 is LNHDA and CDR2 SQIVND (reference sequence). Between the trimmed V and J ends, which lost 9 bases and 2 bases, there was a span of 16 bases. This CDR3 comprises 15 residues. The DNA of the CDR3 is TGTGCCAGCGCCCGCGTTAGAGGGACTAATGAAAAACTGTTTTTT. Amino acids: CASARVRGTNEKLFF.

This chain connects TRBV5-4 to TRBJ2-5; 8 bases are a match to TRBD2. The CDR3 contains 16 residues. Trimming cost V 1 base and J 3 bases; bases outside gene matches: 8. The V gene's germline CDR1 is SGHNT and CDR2 YYREEE (reference sequence). The CDR3 region is CASSLLPAGAKETQYF. Here the CDR3 DNA reads TGTGCCAGCAGCTTGTTACCAGCGGGGGCCAAAGAGACCCAGTACTTC.

This clone was recorded a few times. The V gene is TRBV18, the J gene TRBJ2-7; TRBD1 agrees at 9 bases. The J segment lost 0 bases and the V segment lost 1 base, leaving 7 bases of the junction unmatched. Germline V gene sequence: CDR1 KGHSH, CDR2 LQKENI. The CDR3 is 17 residues long. The CDR3 DNA follows: TGTGCCAGCTCACCACGTACAGGGACAGGGATCTCCTACGAGCAGTACTTC. Encoded protein: CASSPRTGTGISYEQYF.

CDR3 loop: CSVAWRAARANVLTF. CDR3 bases: TGCAGCGTTGCTTGGCGGGCCGCCAGGGCCAACGTCCTGACTTTC. The V and J genes are TRBV29-1 and TRBJ2-6; D might be TRBD2 (5 bases). There are 15 residues in the CDR3. V was trimmed by 4 bases and J by 5 bases, leaving 15 bases between them. Germline lookup yields CDR1 SQVTM and CDR2 ANQGSEA.

The genes are TRBV7-2 and TRBJ2-5; D is possibly TRBD2 (6 bases). Germline CDR1 and CDR2: SGHTA and FQGNSA. The V end lost 8 bases, the J end lost 4 bases, and 11 bases lay between the germline ends. The CDR3 loop spans 12 amino acids. The CDR3 spells CASRESGETQYF. Written as DNA, the CDR3 is TGTGCCAGCCGGGAGTCGGGAGAGACCCAGTACTTC.

This clone was seen a handful of times. This chain connects TRBV18 to TRBJ2-5, with D perhaps TRBD1 (5 bases). Germline-derived CDR1 and CDR2 are KGHSH and LQKENI. This CDR3 comprises 17 residues. With 3 bases removed from V and 2 bases from J, the gap between germline ends came to 19 bases. CDR3: CASSPSADQGRQETQYF. CDR3 DNA: TGTGCCAGCTCACCGTCGGCAGATCAGGGAAGGCAAGAGACCCAGTACTTC.

V usage is TRBV14 and J usage is TRBJ2-3; TRBD2 matches at 14 bases. V was pared by 4 bases and J by 3 bases, with 3 bases of the junction left unmatched. Germline V CDR1 and CDR2: SGHDN, FVKESK. The CDR3 consists of 16 residues. The DNA of the CDR3 is TGTGCCAGCAGCCCCCGGACTAGCGGGGGGACAGATACGCAGTATTTT. It specifies CASSPRTSGGTDTQYF.

This chain links TRBV29-1 with TRBJ1-2; possibly TRBD1 for D (5 bases). Trimming stripped 4 bases from V and 4 bases from J, with 13 bases between. The CDR3 totals 13 residues. Germline lookup yields CDR1 SQVTM and CDR2 ANQGSEA. The CDR3 DNA sequence: TGCAGCGTTGTGGTAGGGGTGAGCTATGGCTACACCTTC. This encodes CSVVVGVSYGYTF.

This chain links TRBV7-9 with TRBJ1-2; 7 bases match TRBD1. CDR1 and CDR2 (germline): SEHNR, FQNEAQ (reference sequence). V lost 8 bases, J lost 8 bases, and 8 bases stayed unmatched. This CDR3 is built from 12 residues. The CDR3 reads CASGNRGAGYTF. The CDR3, as DNA: TGTGCCAGCGGAAACAGGGGTGCCGGCTACACCTTC.

This clone has a handful of counts. The chain is built from TRBV7-2 and TRBJ1-2; TRBD1 matches at 8 bases. The CDR3 length is 14 residues. CDR1 is SGHTA, CDR2 FQGNSA, per germline. V was clipped by 6 bases and J by 7 bases; unmatched bases: 10. DNA of the CDR3: TGTGCCAGCAGACCGACAGGGGCCCTGGGTGGCTACACCTTC. Protein: CASRPTGALGGYTF.

The chain has TRBV10-2 and TRBJ1-1, with D maybe TRBD1 (6 bases). Trimming took off 0 bases at V and 7 bases at J, with 15 bases between the two ends. CDR3 size: 15 residues. Germline values: CDR1 WSHSY, CDR2 SAAADI. The CDR3 here is CASSESEGGADEAFF. CDR3 sequence (DNA): TGCGCCAGCAGTGAGTCGGAAGGGGGAGCGGATGAAGCTTTCTTT.

This chain links TRBV6-6 with TRBJ2-3, with 8 bases identical to TRBD1. The V segment lost 5 bases and the J segment 4 bases; nucleotides outside the gene matches: 11. Germline values: CDR1 MNHNY, CDR2 SVGAGI (reference sequence). The CDR3 length is 16 residues. CDR3: CASSTFAAGGADTQYF. Here the CDR3 DNA reads TGTGCCAGCAGTACCTTCGCGGCAGGGGGCGCAGATACGCAGTATTTT.

This chain joins TRBV2 and TRBJ2-5; no clear D gene. The CDR3 extends over 14 amino acids. With 7 bases removed from V and 5 bases from J, the gap between germline ends came to 17 bases. Looked up from germline, CDR1 is SNHLY and CDR2 is FYNNEI. The CDR3 here is CASTPRLFQETQYF. The CDR3 nucleotides read TGTGCCAGCACCCCTCGCCTCTTCCAGGAGACCCAGTACTTC.

The genes are TRBV29-1 and TRBJ2-7, with D perhaps TRBD1 (5 bases). Per germline, CDR1 SQVTM and CDR2 ANQGSEA. The V gene lost 6 bases and the J gene lost 0 bases, with 9 bases spanning the gap. The CDR3 loop spans 12 amino acids. The CDR3 sequence is CSVQASSYEQYF. The CDR3 bases are TGCAGCGTACAGGCCAGCTCCTACGAGCAGTACTTC.

The J gene is TRBJ2-3, the V gene TRBV11-1; no clear D. The V gene's germline CDR1 is SGHAT and CDR2 FQDESV (reference sequence). V lost 1 base, J lost 4 bases, and 6 bases lay in between. The CDR3 runs 13 residues. The CDR3 nucleotides read TGTGCCAGCAGCTTAGAGCGTGCAGATACGCAGTATTTT. The encoded protein is CASSLERADTQYF.

The chain couples TRBV2 to TRBJ1-2; TRBD1 might be the D (6 bases). The CDR3 has 14 residues. V gave up 1 base and J gave up 1 base, with 7 bases separating them. Germline CDR1 and CDR2: SNHLY and FYNNEI. The CDR3 protein is CASSEGQDNYGYTF. DNA of the CDR3: TGTGCCAGCAGTGAAGGACAGGATAACTATGGCTACACCTTC.

The V and J genes are TRBV28 and TRBJ1-2, with 7 positions matching TRBD1. The CDR3 is 15 amino acids. J lost 0 bases, V lost 11 bases, and 12 bases had no gene match. Looked up from germline, CDR1 is MDHEN and CDR2 is SYDVKM. DNA for the CDR3: TGTGCCGGTAGCAGCGGAGGACAGGCTAACTATGGCTACACCTTC. Residues: CAGSSGGQANYGYTF.